This TCR beta chain appears in the sequencing data of a study of regulatory T cells in long-lasting Graves disease. Stated time point: newly diagnosed GD, antithyroid drugs for less than 3 months. Following extraction of RNA from PBMCs, that RNA was used to make the TCR library. V gave up 5 bases and J gave up 1 base, with 20 bases separating them. This CDR3 comprises 17 residues. Germline lookup yields CDR1 SGHNT and CDR2 YYREEE (reference sequence). As to this clonotype: Its specificity is unknown.

Study results and limitations: Researchers examined only peripheral blood and not thyroid tissue. TRBV28, TRBJ1-2 and TRBJ2-5 were favored in persistent disease.

TCR beta libraries were built with iRepertoire HTBI primers and Arm-PCR of CDR3 regions. TCRdb re-called the multiplex PCR reads through MiXCR, storing one row per CDR3 protein. The sample lists hundreds of thousands of distinct CDR3 sequences, over 15% occurring once. The data also belong to a second study, concerning T cells in Graves' hyperthyroidism and ophthalmopathy. That paper states: Stable hyperthyroidism: no ophthalmopathy progression over 18 months of follow-up. The model identified upcoming ophthalmopathy a median approximately six months ahead of onset.

The chain uses TRBV5-4 and TRBJ2-3; maybe TRBD1 (6 bases). The TCR sequence derives from a middle-aged man with Graves disease. The sample here was peripheral blood mononuclear cells (PBMCs), taken at new diagnosis, from a patient treated with antithyroid drugs. The CDR3 DNA is TGTGCCAGCAGGGGGGCGCCTTTCAGTAGGGGCACAGATACGCAGTATTTT. It encodes CASRGAPFSRGTDTQYF.